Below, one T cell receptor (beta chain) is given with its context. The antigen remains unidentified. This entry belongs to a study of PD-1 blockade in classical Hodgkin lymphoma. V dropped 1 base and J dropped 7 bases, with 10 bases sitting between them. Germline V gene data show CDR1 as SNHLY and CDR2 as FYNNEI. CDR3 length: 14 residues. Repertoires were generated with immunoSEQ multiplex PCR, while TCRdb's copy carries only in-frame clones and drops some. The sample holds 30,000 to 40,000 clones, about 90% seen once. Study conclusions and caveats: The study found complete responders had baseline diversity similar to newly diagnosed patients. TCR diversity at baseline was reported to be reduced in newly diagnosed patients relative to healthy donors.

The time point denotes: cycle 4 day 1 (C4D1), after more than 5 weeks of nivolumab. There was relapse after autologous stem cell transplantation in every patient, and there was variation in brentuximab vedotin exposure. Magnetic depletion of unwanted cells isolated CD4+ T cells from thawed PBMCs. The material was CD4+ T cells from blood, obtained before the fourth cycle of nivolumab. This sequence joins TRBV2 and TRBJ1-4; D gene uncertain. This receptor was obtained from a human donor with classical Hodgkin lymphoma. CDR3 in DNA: TGTGCCAGCAGTGAAGTCTTAGGAGGTGAAAAACTGTTTTTT. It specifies CASSEVLGGEKLFF.